A single sample gave rise to the 3 T cell receptor beta chains below, sequenced in a study of cytomegalovirus exposure and HLA in healthy donors. PCR employed 60 Vbeta and 13 Jbeta primers. TCRdb's copy holds only in-frame clones and misses some; the assay was immunoSEQ multiplex PCR. This repertoire shows tens of thousands of clones, approximately 70% found once; its top ten account for about 5.5%. The sample comprised PBMCs. These receptors all stem from a man in his forties or fifties in good health and CMV-seronegative.

CDR3 amino acids: CSVWTGRDTQYF. The CDR3 nucleotides are TGCAGCGTTTGGACAGGGAGGGATACCCAGTACTTC. The V gene is TRBV29-1, the J gene TRBJ2-5, with D tentatively TRBD1 (8 bases). The CDR3 totals 12 residues. Germline values: CDR1 SQVTM, CDR2 ANQGSEA. Between the trimmed V and J ends, which lost 5 bases and 8 bases, there was a span of 15 bases.

The rearrangement joins TRBV5-4 to TRBJ1-2; 9 bases are shared with TRBD1. This CDR3 spans 16 amino acids. V was pared by 4 bases and J by 1 base, with 8 bases of the junction left unmatched. Germline CDR1 is SGHNT and CDR2 is YYREEE (reference sequence). CDR3 DNA: TGTGCCAGCAGCCCAAACCTGGGACAGGGTAACTATGGCTACACCTTC. Translation: CASSPNLGQGNYGYTF.

This chain connects TRBV5-8 to TRBJ2-5; 8 nucleotides agree with TRBD1. The CDR3 is 15 amino acids. Germline-derived CDR1 and CDR2 are SGHTS and YDEGEE. The junction had 5 bases not matched to a gene; V was cut back by 2 bases and J by 2 bases. The CDR3 sequence: CASSFGDRGQETQYF. DNA for the CDR3: TGTGCCAGCAGCTTTGGAGACAGGGGACAAGAGACCCAGTACTTC.